The entry below describes one T cell receptor beta chain. This sample was taken from a study of blood T cell repertoires in COVID-19. The wider study: From the United States, Italy and Spain came samples of acute and convalescent COVID-19. PBMCs, B-cell-depleted T cells, or T cells were the source of the cDNA or gDNA that made up the material.

The J segment lost 0 bases and the V segment lost 2 bases, leaving 10 bases of the junction unmatched. This CDR3 contains 18 residues. Sequencing was performed with immunoSEQ multiplex PCR; in TCRdb, only in-frame clones are kept and a portion is missing. The table lists around 140,000 clones, around 84% of them singletons. Sequenced material: peripheral blood. The receptor comes from a man in his fifties or sixties with active or convalescent COVID-19. The J gene is TRBJ2-4, the V gene TRBV23-1, with TRBD1 matching over 7 bases. TRBV23-1 has ORF status, its function being uncertain. CDR3 in amino acids: CASSQPQGFILAKNIQYF. The CDR3 nucleotides are TGCGCCAGCAGTCAACCACAGGGGTTCATACTAGCCAAAAACATTCAGTACTTC.